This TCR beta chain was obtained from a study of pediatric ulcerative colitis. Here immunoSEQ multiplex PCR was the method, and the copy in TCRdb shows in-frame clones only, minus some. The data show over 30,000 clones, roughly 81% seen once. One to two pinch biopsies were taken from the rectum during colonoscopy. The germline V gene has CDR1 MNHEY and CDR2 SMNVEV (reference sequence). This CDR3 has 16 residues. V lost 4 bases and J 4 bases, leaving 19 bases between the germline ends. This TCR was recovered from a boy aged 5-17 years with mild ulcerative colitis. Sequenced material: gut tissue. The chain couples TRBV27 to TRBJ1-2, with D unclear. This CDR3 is CASSSSPSYAFYGYTF. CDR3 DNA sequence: TGTGCCAGCAGTTCCTCCCCTTCGTACGCTTTCTATGGCTACACCTTC.